A selection of T cell receptor beta chains follows, all from one sample in a study of cytomegalovirus exposure and HLA in healthy donors. Measured with immunoSEQ multiplex PCR; TCRdb has only the in-frame clones, and not every one. Of some 310,000 clones listed, approximately 91% were seen once; the top ten hold around 0.96%. Input material: PBMCs. These receptors all stem from a man aged 25 to 45 in good health and CMV-seronegative. CDR3s include the opening cysteine and the closing phenylalanine or tryptophan. A D gene is named only where the DNA matches it firmly.

j_call d_call v_call cdr3_aa
TRBJ2-3 - TRBV18 CASSPRFGSTDTQYF
TRBJ1-1 - TRBV6-5 CASSPPLLRGGAFF
TRBJ1-2 - TRBV9 CASSDSSGFGYGYTF
TRBJ2-7 TRBD2 TRBV5-6 CASSPGLAVDEQYF
TRBJ1-5 - TRBV18 CASSQDRNQPQHF
TRBJ2-6 - TRBV7-2 CASRSTGTLNVLTF
TRBJ2-7 - TRBV6-1 CASSEASRQGGYEQYF
TRBJ2-5 TRBD1 TRBV6-5 CASSQGAIQETQYF
TRBJ2-2 TRBD1 TRBV18 CASSPTTGGANTGELFF
TRBJ1-1 - TRBV12-2 CASRTGRMNTEAFF
TRBJ1-1 - TRBV6-1 CASRSRGRNTEAFF
TRBJ1-6 TRBD1 TRBV4-1 CASSPTGTGLNSPLHF
TRBJ2-3 TRBD2 TRBV7-8 CASSFGGSSTDTQYF
TRBJ2-5 - TRBV10-2 CASSASSEFQETQYF
TRBJ1-3 TRBD1 TRBV30 CAWSVGPPQGISGNTIYF
TRBJ1-2 TRBD1 TRBV6-5 CASKTGGYYGYTF
TRBJ1-1 - TRBV27 CASSWAAGNTEAFF
TRBJ2-1 TRBD2 TRBV5-1 CASSLESTSGREQFF
TRBJ2-2 TRBD1 TRBV7-9 CASRGQMNTGELFF
TRBJ1-5 - TRBV4-3 CASSQDRGGSNQPQHF
TRBJ2-5 - TRBV5-8 CASSLGQHNQETQYF
TRBJ2-3 TRBD2 TRBV7-6 CASSPQGGTMATDTQYF